The 4 T cell receptor beta chains below all came from one sample that was sequenced in a study of T cell responses to AZD1222 COVID-19 vaccine. The table came from immunoSEQ multiplex PCR; TCRdb's copy has only in-frame clones and leaves some out. The sample shows more than 95,000 clones, about 88% of them seen only once. The specimen was peripheral blood, collected on day 0 of AZD1222 vaccination. These receptor sequences come from an adult in good health.

As DNA, the CDR3 is TGTGCCAGCAGCCAACTAATCCGGGACCCTGGGGCCAACGTCCTGACTTTC. Amino acid sequence: CASSQLIRDPGANVLTF. This chain joins TRBV3-1 (or the pseudogene TRBV3-2) and TRBJ2-6; the D call may be TRBD1 or TRBD2 (5 bases each). Germline CDR1 LGHDT, CDR2 YNNKEL (reference sequence). The V gene lost 2 bases and the J gene lost 2 bases, with 13 bases spanning the gap. The CDR3 covers 17 residues.

This sequence joins TRBV19 and TRBJ1-2, with D tentatively TRBD1 (5 bases). V lost 8 bases and J lost 2, with 9 bases in between. The CDR3 extends over 12 amino acids. The V gene's germline CDR1 is LNHDA and CDR2 SQIVND (reference sequence). The CDR3 loop reads CASRDGNYGYTF. Written as DNA, the CDR3 is TGTGCCAGTCGGGACGGAAACTATGGCTACACCTTC.

The table lists this clone with a count of one. The V call is TRBV5-4, the J call TRBJ2-1; the D is unclear. Trimming shortened V by 1 base and J by 7 bases, and 6 bases separated the two germline ends. Germline V gene data show CDR1 as SGHNT and CDR2 as YYREEE (reference sequence). CDR3 length: 12 residues. The CDR3: CASSLKGNEQFF. In DNA form, the CDR3 reads TGTGCCAGCAGCTTGAAAGGGAATGAGCAGTTCTTC.

The gene calls are TRBV7-2 and TRBJ1-5, with unresolved D. V lost 4 bases and J lost 6, with 10 bases in between. The germline V gene encodes CDR1 SGHTA and CDR2 FQGNSA. The CDR3 extends over 13 amino acids. CDR3 residues: CASSSDFGQPQHF. In nucleotides, the CDR3 is TGTGCCAGCAGCTCAGACTTCGGTCAGCCCCAGCATTTT.